The 23 T cell receptor beta chains below all came from one sample that was sequenced in a study of blood T cell repertoires in COVID-19. The data were produced by immunoSEQ multiplex PCR, yet TCRdb's version contains in-frame clones alone and is incomplete. The data contain over 250,000 clones, approximately 85% of them singletons. Specimen: peripheral blood. These receptors were obtained from a woman in her seventies with acute or convalescent COVID-19.

This clone has only a few counts. CDR3 bases: TGTGCCAGCAGTCGCTACTCCCCGGGATCCAAATTAGGACCCTACGAGCAGTACTTC. Translation: CASSRYSPGSKLGPYEQYF. This chain uses TRBV27 with TRBJ2-7, with D possibly TRBD2 on 5 matching bases. The germline V gene has CDR1 MNHEY and CDR2 SMNVEV (reference sequence). This CDR3 region has 19 residues. Trimming removed 5 bases at V and 2 bases at J, with 28 bases between.

The rearrangement joins TRBV6-6 to TRBJ1-1; D unresolved. Trimming removed 7 bases from V and 0 bases from J, with 18 bases in between. Germline V gene sequence: CDR1 MNHNY, CDR2 SVGAGI (reference sequence). This CDR3 comprises 16 residues. In nucleotides, the CDR3 is TGTGCCAGCACCCTGCTCGAACCACGAGTGAACACTGAAGCTTTCTTT. This translates into CASTLLEPRVNTEAFF.

The CDR3 DNA follows: TGTGCCTGGAGCCTCAGTAACACCGGGGAGCTGTTTTTT. Translated, it gives CAWSLSNTGELFF. The V and J genes are TRBV30 and TRBJ2-2; unclear D gene. Germline lookup yields CDR1 GTSNPN and CDR2 SVGIG (reference sequence). Deletions cut 3 bases from V and 2 bases from J, with 7 bases between. CDR3 length: 13 residues.

The V and J genes are TRBV6-6 and TRBJ2-1, with D perhaps matching TRBD1 (5 bases). This CDR3 region has 13 residues. The V gene's germline CDR1 is MNHNY and CDR2 SVGAGI (reference sequence). Trimming stripped 7 bases from V and 2 bases from J, with 9 bases between. The DNA for the CDR3 is TGTGCCAGCACTCAAGGGGCCTACAATGAGCAGTTCTTC. This sequence encodes CASTQGAYNEQFF.

The V gene is TRBV5-1, the J gene TRBJ1-4; D is unclear. The CDR3 covers 16 residues. Germline CDR1 SGHRS, CDR2 YFSETQ. Trimming stripped 4 bases from V and 2 bases from J, with 15 bases between. CDR3 in DNA: TGCGCCAGCAGCCGTAGGTCGACTCAGACTAATGAAAAACTGTTTTTT. It specifies CASSRRSTQTNEKLFF.

V is TRBV7-9 and J is TRBJ2-1, with D maybe TRBD2 (5 bases). Trimming took 3 bases from V and 3 from J, leaving 6 bases between them. From germline, CDR1 is SEHNR and CDR2 FQNEAQ (reference sequence). The CDR3 length is 13 residues. CDR3 residues: CASSFGLYNEQFF. The CDR3 coding sequence is TGTGCCAGCAGCTTCGGACTCTACAATGAGCAGTTCTTC.

This chain uses TRBV7-2 with TRBJ1-5; 9 bases line up with TRBD1. The CDR3 covers 16 residues. V trimming: 3 bases; J trimming: 7 bases; junction bases outside the gene matches: 10. Germline V gives CDR1 SGHTA, CDR2 FQGNSA. The CDR3, as DNA: TGTGCCAGCAGCTTGTTTACGACAGGGGGGTACCAGCCCCAGCATTTT. Translation gives CASSLFTTGGYQPQHF.

V and J are TRBV10-3 and TRBJ1-2, with a tentative D call TRBD1 (5 bases). The CDR3 loop spans 14 amino acids. Trimming pared 10 bases from V and 4 bases from J, leaving 19 bases between. Germline V gives CDR1 ENHRY, CDR2 SYGVKD. As DNA, the CDR3 is TGTGCCACATATGACGGGGGGAGACCCTATGGCTACACCTTC. Translated: CATYDGGRPYGYTF.

This chain connects TRBV27 to TRBJ2-1, with 8 bases aligning to TRBD2. The CDR3 contains 15 residues. V shed 5 bases and J 0 bases; nucleotides not matched to a gene: 3. The germline CDR1 and CDR2 sequences are MNHEY and SMNVEV (reference sequence). Here the CDR3 DNA reads TGTGCCAGCAGTCCCCTAGCGGGCTCCTACAATGAGCAGTTCTTC. Its translation: CASSPLAGSYNEQFF.

This chain connects TRBV25-1 to TRBJ2-3; a weak D match, TRBD2 (6 bases). Germline V gives CDR1 MGHDK, CDR2 SYGVNS. V was trimmed by 1 base and J by 2 bases, leaving 13 bases between them. CDR3 length: 16 amino acids. CDR3 DNA sequence: TGTGCCAGCAGTGAATCCGGGACTGCGTCCACAGATACGCAGTATTTT. It encodes CASSESGTASTDTQYF.

The chain employs TRBV2 and TRBJ1-2; no firm D call. Deletions cut 5 bases from V and 5 bases from J, with 9 bases between. The CDR3 has 12 residues. Germline V gene data show CDR1 as SNHLY and CDR2 as FYNNEI. CDR3 bases: TGTGCCAGCAGTTGGACTGTTTATGGCTACACCTTC. This codes for CASSWTVYGYTF. Using reference TRBV2 and TRBJ1-2 for the parts outside the CDR3, the full variable domain is EPEVTQTPSHQVTQMGQEVILRCVPISNHLYFYWYRQILGQKVEFLVSFYNNEISEKSEIFDDQFSVERPDGSNFTLKIRSTKLEDSAMYFCASSWTVYGYTFGSGTRLTVV.

This clone was detected once. This chain connects TRBV5-1 to TRBJ2-5; the D gene is possibly TRBD1 (7 bases). Trimming shortened V by 4 bases and J by 1 base, and 14 bases separated the two germline ends. The CDR3 consists of 15 residues. Per germline, CDR1 SGHRS and CDR2 YFSETQ. The CDR3 nucleotides read TGCGCCAGCAGCAAGGGGGGACAGCCCCAAGAGACCCAGTACTTC. It translates to CASSKGGQPQETQYF.

The V gene is TRBV2, the J gene TRBJ2-7, with TRBD2 matching 7 bases. Germline V gives CDR1 SNHLY, CDR2 FYNNEI. Trimming at V came to 8 bases and at J to 0 bases, leaving 4 bases not matched to a gene. The length of the CDR3 is 13 residues. The CDR3 DNA is TGTGCCAGCCGGGGGGATAGCTCCTACGAGCAGTACTTC. Residues: CASRGDSSYEQYF.

This sequence joins TRBV5-1 and TRBJ2-5, with D maybe TRBD2 (5 bases). Trimming removed 1 base from V and 2 bases from J, with 18 bases in between. Germline V gene data show CDR1 as SGHRS and CDR2 as YFSETQ. CDR3 size: 17 residues. CDR3 region: CASSLYPDPRGQETQYF. The CDR3, as DNA: TGCGCCAGCAGCTTGTATCCGGACCCTCGGGGACAAGAGACCCAGTACTTC.

The chain combines TRBV6-5 with TRBJ1-3; D is unresolved. CDR1 and CDR2 (germline): MNHEY, SVGAGI. V lost 5 bases to trimming and J lost 4 bases, with 6 bases between them. The CDR3 spans 12 residues. CDR3: CASSTPGNTIYF. The DNA of the CDR3 is TGTGCCAGCAGTACACCGGGAAACACCATATATTTT.

The V call is TRBV19, the J call TRBJ1-6; D is possibly TRBD1 (6 bases). Germline V gives CDR1 LNHDA, CDR2 SQIVND (reference sequence). There are 15 residues in the CDR3. The ends were cut back, 3 bases at V and 6 bases at J, with 12 bases in the middle. The CDR3 sequence: CASSMRAGVNSPLHF. CDR3 bases: TGTGCCAGTAGTATGAGGGCAGGGGTTAATTCACCCCTCCACTTT.

V is TRBV6-5 and J is TRBJ1-1, with 10 bases matching TRBD1. V lost 6 bases and J lost 3; bases outside the gene matches: 4. Germline loops: CDR1 MNHEY, CDR2 SVGAGI. The CDR3 runs 14 residues. CDR3 loop: CASRTGGPDTEAFF. The CDR3 region has the DNA TGTGCCAGCAGGACAGGGGGCCCGGACACTGAAGCTTTCTTT.

The chain uses TRBV6-5 and TRBJ1-1; D might be TRBD1 (5 bases). This CDR3 spans 14 amino acids. With 6 bases removed from V and 7 bases from J, the gap between germline ends came to 18 bases. Germline loops: CDR1 MNHEY, CDR2 SVGAGI. The CDR3 bases are TGTGCCAGCAGCCCCAGGGCCAACCAATTTGAAGCTTTCTTT. It specifies CASSPRANQFEAFF.

This clone appeared a single time. The rearrangement joins TRBV5-1 to TRBJ2-1; TRBD2 matches at 8 bases. The V segment lost 2 bases and the J segment 5 bases; nucleotides outside the gene matches: 3. The CDR3 totals 14 residues. Germline CDR1 and CDR2: SGHRS and YFSETQ. CDR3 loop: CASSLIGGDNEQFF. CDR3 DNA: TGCGCCAGCAGCTTAATCGGGGGGGACAATGAGCAGTTCTTC.

The rearrangement links TRBV4-2 to TRBJ2-5; 10 positions agree with TRBD2. There are 18 residues in the CDR3. The V gene end was trimmed by 0 bases and the J gene end by 3 bases; junction bases not matched to a gene: 10. Germline V gene data show CDR1 as LGHNA and CDR2 as YNFKEQ. The CDR3 sequence is CASSQDQRGGTGEETQYF. CDR3 coding DNA: TGTGCCAGCAGCCAAGATCAGCGGGGGGGCACGGGGGAAGAGACCCAGTACTTC.

The chain combines TRBV12-3 or TRBV12-4 with TRBJ2-3; D is possibly TRBD2 (6 bases). CDR3 size: 13 residues. V shed 6 bases and J shed 2 bases, with 9 bases lying between them. The CDR3: CASSPGVTDTQYF. For the CDR3, the DNA is TGTGCCAGCAGCCCGGGAGTCACAGATACGCAGTATTTT.

The chain has TRBV7-9 and TRBJ2-2; D is possibly TRBD1 (5 bases). The CDR3 is 13 residues long. V was shortened by 5 bases and J by 4 bases, with 8 bases between the two germline ends. CDR1 is SEHNR and CDR2 is FQNEAQ in the germline V gene (reference sequence). Written as DNA, the CDR3 is TGTGCCAGCAGCGCCAGGGCCACCGGGGAGCTGTTTTTT. Amino acids: CASSARATGELFF.

The CDR3 DNA is TGTGCCACCGCCATTGAGTACGGGGCCTACGAGCAGTACTTC. Amino acids: CATAIEYGAYEQYF. This chain uses TRBV15 with TRBJ2-7; possible D gene TRBD2, 5 bases. V was shortened by 8 bases and J by 2 bases, with 16 bases between the two germline ends. Germline V gene lookup returns CDR1 LNHNV and CDR2 YYDKDF (reference sequence). This CDR3 contains 14 residues.